The clone carrying this T cell receptor beta chain was recorded a few times. What it recognizes is unknown. This entry belongs to a study of shared clonotypes between healthy human individuals. Study-level findings and limits: Among donors, clonotype sharing was expected to be affected by sequencing depth.

The CDR3 loop spans 13 amino acids. Germline assignment: CDR1 WSHSY and CDR2 SAAADI. V lost 6 bases and J lost 9; bases outside the gene matches: 3. Free of recent acute infections or vaccinations, the donors were healthy HIV-negative adults. Genomic DNA came from about 90 million PBMCs in unsorted samples. Unsorted PBMC DNA sequencing spanned ten immunoSEQ deep assay plates. This table comes from immunoSEQ multiplex PCR, and its TCRdb copy is limited to in-frame clones, with some not included. The data contain approximately 500,000 clones, around 79% of them seen just once; the ten biggest clones take up about an eighth.

The sequencing input was PBMCs. The TCR was taken from a woman between 35 and 50 years old in good health. Some clones in this sample may be carry-over from other donors' samples. The genes are TRBV10-2 and TRBJ2-1; 12 nucleotides match TRBD2. The CDR3 region has the DNA TGCGCCAGCAGGGGACTAGCGGGTGGTGAGCAGTTCTTC. It specifies CASRGLAGGEQFF.